These 17 T cell receptor beta chains were sequenced from one sample in a study of identical twins. Using its own MiXCR run on the 5' RACE reads, TCRdb lists one record per CDR3 protein. This table has around 240,000 distinct CDR3 sequences, about 10% appearing once. The specimen was memory T cells sorted from blood. These receptor sequences come from a man over 45 in good health.

This clonotype has a count of ten or more. The gene calls are TRBV6-1 and TRBJ1-2; D uncertain. V shed 5 bases and J shed 2 bases, with 12 bases lying between them. CDR1 MNHNS and CDR2 SASEGT come from the germline V gene. The CDR3 totals 14 residues. DNA for the CDR3: TGTGCCAGCAGTCCCCACGGATCGAACTATGGCTACACCTTC. It codes for CASSPHGSNYGYTF.

The sample holds a few counts of this clonotype. This rearrangement joins TRBV5-1 to TRBJ1-2; D possibly corresponds to TRBD1 (5 bases). The germline V gene has CDR1 SGHRS and CDR2 YFSETQ. With 0 bases removed from V and 4 bases from J, the gap between germline ends came to 10 bases. This CDR3 has 14 amino acids. The CDR3 reads CASSLGDRSYGYTF. In nucleotides, the CDR3 is TGCGCCAGCAGCTTGGGAGACAGAAGCTATGGCTACACCTTC.

In its sample, this clonotype was seen many times. The chain uses TRBV27 and TRBJ2-1; 10 nucleotides agree with TRBD1. The J segment lost 4 bases and the V segment lost 8 bases, leaving 8 bases of the junction unmatched. The CDR3 has 15 amino acids. The germline V gene encodes CDR1 MNHEY and CDR2 SMNVEV (reference sequence). The CDR3 spells CASHTGTGVYNEQFF. The CDR3 DNA follows: TGTGCCAGCCATACCGGGACAGGGGTATACAATGAGCAGTTCTTC.

This clonotype came up many times. V and J are TRBV5-1 and TRBJ2-1, with D unresolved. With 2 bases removed from V and 1 base from J, the gap between germline ends came to 13 bases. Germline values: CDR1 SGHRS, CDR2 YFSETQ. The length of the CDR3 is 16 residues. The CDR3 sequence: CASSLHPTGSYNEQFF. CDR3 nucleotide sequence: TGCGCCAGCAGCTTACATCCGACCGGGTCCTACAATGAGCAGTTCTTC.

The J gene is TRBJ2-1, the V gene TRBV19; D remains unclear. CDR3 length: 15 residues. Trimming left V 2 bases short and J 0 bases short, with 8 bases between. The germline V gene encodes CDR1 LNHDA and CDR2 SQIVND (reference sequence). The CDR3 protein is CASSIMRSSYNEQFF. The CDR3 nucleotides read TGTGCCAGTAGTATAATGCGGAGCTCCTACAATGAGCAGTTCTTC.

This clonotype was seen only a few times. The CDR3: CASRETSGGETQYF. The CDR3 nucleotides read TGCGCCAGCAGGGAGACTAGCGGGGGGGAGACCCAGTACTTC. The rearrangement uses TRBV5-1 and TRBJ2-5; 13 positions match TRBD2. V trimming: 5 bases; J trimming: 5 bases; junction bases outside the gene matches: 3. This CDR3 region has 14 residues. Germline lookup yields CDR1 SGHRS and CDR2 YFSETQ.

This clonotype appeared many times. V is TRBV6-1 and J is TRBJ2-1; D unresolved. There are 14 residues in the CDR3. Germline loops: CDR1 MNHNS, CDR2 SASEGT. Trimming shortened V by 5 bases and J by 7 bases, and 15 bases separated the two germline ends. CDR3 bases: TGTGCCAGCAGTCCGGCGCTGTTTGGGAATGAGCAGTTCTTC. Translation: CASSPALFGNEQFF.

This clonotype was recorded many times. The chain recombines TRBV27 with TRBJ2-3; 10 positions agree with TRBD2. There are 16 residues in the CDR3. After removal of 2 bases from V and 0 bases from J, the junction contained 2 bases not matched to a gene. Germline-derived CDR1 and CDR2 are MNHEY and SMNVEV (reference sequence). CDR3 in amino acids: CASSLSGRASTDTQYF. CDR3 coding DNA: TGTGCCAGCAGTTTAAGCGGGAGGGCGAGCACAGATACGCAGTATTTT.

The sample holds a few counts of this clonotype. The V gene is TRBV27, the J gene TRBJ2-1, with 9 positions matching TRBD1. Losses at the gene ends were 1 base for V and 8 bases for J; bases not matched to a gene: 9. CDR3 length: 16 residues. The germline gives CDR1 MNHEY, CDR2 SMNVEV (reference sequence). The CDR3 DNA reads as TGTGCCAGCAGTTTATTCTACAGGGGGCATAAGCATGAGCAGTTCTTC. It specifies CASSLFYRGHKHEQFF.

This clonotype showed up just a few times. The chain is built from TRBV18 and TRBJ2-7, with D perhaps matching TRBD1 or TRBD2 (5 bases each). Germline V gene data show CDR1 as KGHSH and CDR2 as LQKENI. Between the trimmed V and J ends, which lost 4 bases and 7 bases, there was a span of 11 bases. CDR3 length: 12 residues. The CDR3 DNA sequence: TGTGCCAGCTCACTGGGGACCGGGGAGCAGTACTTC. This translates into CASSLGTGEQYF.

In the case of this clonotype: A much bigger clone sits one base away, suggesting this may be a read error. This chain links TRBV11-2 with TRBJ2-3; maybe TRBD1 (7 bases). V lost 5 bases and J 2 bases, leaving 20 bases between the germline ends. The CDR3 is 17 residues long. Germline CDR1 SGHAT, CDR2 FQNNGV. The CDR3 nucleotides read TGTGCCAGCAGCCCAAGTTGGAGGGACAGATACACAGATACGCAGTATTTT. Translating it yields CASSPSWRDRYTDTQYF.

This clonotype appeared many times. This rearrangement joins TRBV12-3 or TRBV12-4 to TRBJ1-5, with D possibly being TRBD1 (5 bases). With 5 bases removed from V and 7 bases from J, the gap between germline ends came to 21 bases. CDR3 length: 16 residues. Written as DNA, the CDR3 is TGTGCCAGCAGTATTAATCTCCCGAGTTCAGGGCAGCCCCAGCATTTT. It yields the protein CASSINLPSSGQPQHF.

In this sample, this clonotype turned up many times. The chain uses TRBV25-1 and TRBJ2-7; D not resolved. Germline V gene lookup returns CDR1 MGHDK and CDR2 SYGVNS. The CDR3 loop spans 11 amino acids. Trimming removed 9 bases at V and 7 bases at J, with 13 bases between. This CDR3 is CASVGSGEQYF. In nucleotides, the CDR3 is TGTGCCAGTGTGGGTAGTGGGGAGCAGTACTTC.

The chain joins TRBV18 to TRBJ1-6; D call uncertain. The V gene lost 2 bases and the J gene lost 4 bases, with 6 bases spanning the gap. The CDR3 spans 14 residues. CDR1 is KGHSH and CDR2 is LQKENI in the germline V gene. CDR3 region: CASSPEGYNSPLHF. The CDR3 region has the DNA TGTGCCAGCTCACCAGAGGGATATAATTCACCCCTCCACTTT.

The chain is built from TRBV5-1 and TRBJ2-2; 8 positions agree with TRBD1. Per the germline V gene, CDR1 is SGHRS and CDR2 is YFSETQ. This CDR3 is 14 amino acids long. V lost 5 bases and J lost 8; bases outside the gene matches: 8. The CDR3 loop is CASRAGGATGELFF. DNA for the CDR3: TGCGCCAGCAGGGCAGGGGGCGCAACAGGGGAGCTGTTTTTT.

This clonotype was seen at least ten times. The V and J genes are TRBV12-3 or TRBV12-4 and TRBJ1-4, with 7 bases lining up with TRBD1. There are 14 residues in the CDR3. Trimming took 7 bases from V and 8 from J; bases not matched to a gene: 10. The CDR3 DNA is TGTGCCAGCACCCAACAGGGGAGCAGGGAAAAACTGTTTTTT. Translation: CASTQQGSREKLFF.

This clonotype was seen many times. The chain employs TRBV20-1 and TRBJ2-7; 12 bases line up with TRBD2. The germline V gene encodes CDR1 DFQATT and CDR2 SNEGSKA (reference sequence). The CDR3 covers 17 residues. J gave up 3 bases and V 0 bases, and 9 bases lay outside the gene matches. CDR3 nucleotides: TGCAGTGCTAGAGACGGGACTAGCGGGTATAGTAGCTACGAGCAGTACTTC. Protein product: CSARDGTSGYSSYEQYF.